The 8 T cell receptor beta chains presented below share a single source sample, sequenced in a study of blood T cell repertoires in COVID-19. Assay: immunoSEQ multiplex PCR; the TCRdb copy retains only in-frame clones and omits some. The table lists around 380,000 clones, approximately 77% of them singletons. The sequenced sample consisted of peripheral blood. The receptors were sampled from a human donor with acute or convalescent COVID-19. The donor label of this sample is uncertain.

This clone was recorded once. This chain links TRBV21-1 with TRBJ1-1; the table's TRBD1 call for D was not verified on the DNA. TRBV21-1 is given as a pseudogene. The CDR3 covers 15 residues. The CDR3 nucleotides are TGTGCCAGCAGCAAAGGTGGACAGGGGGCCCATGAAGCTTTCTTT. This gives the protein CASSKGGQGAHEAFF.

The V and J genes are TRBV5-1 and TRBJ1-2; the D gene is possibly TRBD1 (5 bases). The V and J ends lost 5 bases and 4 bases respectively, with 18 bases between them. This CDR3 has 15 amino acids. Germline V gene data show CDR1 as SGHRS and CDR2 as YFSETQ. The CDR3 sequence is CASRVRDFERYGYTF. The CDR3 bases are TGCGCCAGCAGAGTTAGGGACTTTGAACGCTATGGCTACACCTTC. The whole variable domain, filled in from reference TRBV5-1 and TRBJ1-2, reads KAGVTQTPRYLIKTRGQQVTLSCSPISGHRSVSWYQQTPGQGLQFLFEYFSETQRNKGNFPGRFSGRQFSNSRSEMNVSTLELGDSALYLCASRVRDFERYGYTFGSGTRLTVV.

The gene calls are TRBV7-8 and TRBJ1-5; no definite D call. The CDR3 is 14 residues long. Germline V gene lookup returns CDR1 SGHVS and CDR2 FQNEAQ. The ends were cut back, 1 base at V and 6 bases at J, with 10 bases in the middle. CDR3 loop: CASSLVETSQPQHF. CDR3 sequence (DNA): TGTGCCAGCAGCTTAGTAGAGACATCTCAGCCCCAGCATTTT.

The chain joins TRBV6-5 to TRBJ1-4; 10 nucleotides align to TRBD1. The CDR3 sequence is 15 residues long. The germline V gene encodes CDR1 MNHEY and CDR2 SVGAGI. V shed 6 bases and J 7 bases; nucleotides not matched to a gene: 8. The CDR3 is CASRADRGRLEKLFF. The CDR3 DNA follows: TGTGCCAGCAGAGCAGACAGGGGGCGTCTTGAAAAACTGTTTTTT.

V is TRBV6-1 and J is TRBJ1-2; D call uncertain. Deletions cut 3 bases from V and 4 bases from J, with 15 bases between. CDR1 and CDR2 (germline): MNHNS, SASEGT. The length of the CDR3 is 15 residues. The DNA of the CDR3 is TGTGCCAGCAGTGAGGTACTCGCGGCAATCTATGGCTACACCTTC. This sequence encodes CASSEVLAAIYGYTF.

This chain uses TRBV24-1 with TRBJ2-3, with D unresolved. V was cut by 9 bases and J by 3 bases, with 9 bases left in between. The length of the CDR3 is 12 residues. Germline CDR1 is KGHDR and CDR2 is SFDVKD. CDR3 amino acids: CATASFTDTQYF. CDR3 DNA: TGTGCCACCGCTAGTTTTACAGATACGCAGTATTTT.

This clone was seen just once. This chain joins TRBV30 and TRBJ2-2; D perhaps matches TRBD1 (6 bases). Germline-derived CDR1 and CDR2 are GTSNPN and SVGIG (reference sequence). The CDR3 is 13 amino acids. V was shortened by 0 bases and J by 6 bases, with 8 bases between the two germline ends. CDR3 loop: CAWSVYRAGELFF. The CDR3 DNA follows: TGTGCCTGGAGTGTATACAGGGCCGGGGAGCTGTTTTTT.

The chain combines TRBV7-8 with TRBJ1-5, with 10 bases matching TRBD1. This CDR3 is 16 amino acids long. J gave up 7 bases and V 5 bases, and 11 bases lay outside the gene matches. Germline CDR1 reads SGHVS; CDR2 reads FQNEAQ. In DNA form, the CDR3 reads TGTGCCAGCAGCCCCCAGTCGTGGGGACAGGGGCAGCCCCAGCATTTT. Translated, it gives CASSPQSWGQGQPQHF.